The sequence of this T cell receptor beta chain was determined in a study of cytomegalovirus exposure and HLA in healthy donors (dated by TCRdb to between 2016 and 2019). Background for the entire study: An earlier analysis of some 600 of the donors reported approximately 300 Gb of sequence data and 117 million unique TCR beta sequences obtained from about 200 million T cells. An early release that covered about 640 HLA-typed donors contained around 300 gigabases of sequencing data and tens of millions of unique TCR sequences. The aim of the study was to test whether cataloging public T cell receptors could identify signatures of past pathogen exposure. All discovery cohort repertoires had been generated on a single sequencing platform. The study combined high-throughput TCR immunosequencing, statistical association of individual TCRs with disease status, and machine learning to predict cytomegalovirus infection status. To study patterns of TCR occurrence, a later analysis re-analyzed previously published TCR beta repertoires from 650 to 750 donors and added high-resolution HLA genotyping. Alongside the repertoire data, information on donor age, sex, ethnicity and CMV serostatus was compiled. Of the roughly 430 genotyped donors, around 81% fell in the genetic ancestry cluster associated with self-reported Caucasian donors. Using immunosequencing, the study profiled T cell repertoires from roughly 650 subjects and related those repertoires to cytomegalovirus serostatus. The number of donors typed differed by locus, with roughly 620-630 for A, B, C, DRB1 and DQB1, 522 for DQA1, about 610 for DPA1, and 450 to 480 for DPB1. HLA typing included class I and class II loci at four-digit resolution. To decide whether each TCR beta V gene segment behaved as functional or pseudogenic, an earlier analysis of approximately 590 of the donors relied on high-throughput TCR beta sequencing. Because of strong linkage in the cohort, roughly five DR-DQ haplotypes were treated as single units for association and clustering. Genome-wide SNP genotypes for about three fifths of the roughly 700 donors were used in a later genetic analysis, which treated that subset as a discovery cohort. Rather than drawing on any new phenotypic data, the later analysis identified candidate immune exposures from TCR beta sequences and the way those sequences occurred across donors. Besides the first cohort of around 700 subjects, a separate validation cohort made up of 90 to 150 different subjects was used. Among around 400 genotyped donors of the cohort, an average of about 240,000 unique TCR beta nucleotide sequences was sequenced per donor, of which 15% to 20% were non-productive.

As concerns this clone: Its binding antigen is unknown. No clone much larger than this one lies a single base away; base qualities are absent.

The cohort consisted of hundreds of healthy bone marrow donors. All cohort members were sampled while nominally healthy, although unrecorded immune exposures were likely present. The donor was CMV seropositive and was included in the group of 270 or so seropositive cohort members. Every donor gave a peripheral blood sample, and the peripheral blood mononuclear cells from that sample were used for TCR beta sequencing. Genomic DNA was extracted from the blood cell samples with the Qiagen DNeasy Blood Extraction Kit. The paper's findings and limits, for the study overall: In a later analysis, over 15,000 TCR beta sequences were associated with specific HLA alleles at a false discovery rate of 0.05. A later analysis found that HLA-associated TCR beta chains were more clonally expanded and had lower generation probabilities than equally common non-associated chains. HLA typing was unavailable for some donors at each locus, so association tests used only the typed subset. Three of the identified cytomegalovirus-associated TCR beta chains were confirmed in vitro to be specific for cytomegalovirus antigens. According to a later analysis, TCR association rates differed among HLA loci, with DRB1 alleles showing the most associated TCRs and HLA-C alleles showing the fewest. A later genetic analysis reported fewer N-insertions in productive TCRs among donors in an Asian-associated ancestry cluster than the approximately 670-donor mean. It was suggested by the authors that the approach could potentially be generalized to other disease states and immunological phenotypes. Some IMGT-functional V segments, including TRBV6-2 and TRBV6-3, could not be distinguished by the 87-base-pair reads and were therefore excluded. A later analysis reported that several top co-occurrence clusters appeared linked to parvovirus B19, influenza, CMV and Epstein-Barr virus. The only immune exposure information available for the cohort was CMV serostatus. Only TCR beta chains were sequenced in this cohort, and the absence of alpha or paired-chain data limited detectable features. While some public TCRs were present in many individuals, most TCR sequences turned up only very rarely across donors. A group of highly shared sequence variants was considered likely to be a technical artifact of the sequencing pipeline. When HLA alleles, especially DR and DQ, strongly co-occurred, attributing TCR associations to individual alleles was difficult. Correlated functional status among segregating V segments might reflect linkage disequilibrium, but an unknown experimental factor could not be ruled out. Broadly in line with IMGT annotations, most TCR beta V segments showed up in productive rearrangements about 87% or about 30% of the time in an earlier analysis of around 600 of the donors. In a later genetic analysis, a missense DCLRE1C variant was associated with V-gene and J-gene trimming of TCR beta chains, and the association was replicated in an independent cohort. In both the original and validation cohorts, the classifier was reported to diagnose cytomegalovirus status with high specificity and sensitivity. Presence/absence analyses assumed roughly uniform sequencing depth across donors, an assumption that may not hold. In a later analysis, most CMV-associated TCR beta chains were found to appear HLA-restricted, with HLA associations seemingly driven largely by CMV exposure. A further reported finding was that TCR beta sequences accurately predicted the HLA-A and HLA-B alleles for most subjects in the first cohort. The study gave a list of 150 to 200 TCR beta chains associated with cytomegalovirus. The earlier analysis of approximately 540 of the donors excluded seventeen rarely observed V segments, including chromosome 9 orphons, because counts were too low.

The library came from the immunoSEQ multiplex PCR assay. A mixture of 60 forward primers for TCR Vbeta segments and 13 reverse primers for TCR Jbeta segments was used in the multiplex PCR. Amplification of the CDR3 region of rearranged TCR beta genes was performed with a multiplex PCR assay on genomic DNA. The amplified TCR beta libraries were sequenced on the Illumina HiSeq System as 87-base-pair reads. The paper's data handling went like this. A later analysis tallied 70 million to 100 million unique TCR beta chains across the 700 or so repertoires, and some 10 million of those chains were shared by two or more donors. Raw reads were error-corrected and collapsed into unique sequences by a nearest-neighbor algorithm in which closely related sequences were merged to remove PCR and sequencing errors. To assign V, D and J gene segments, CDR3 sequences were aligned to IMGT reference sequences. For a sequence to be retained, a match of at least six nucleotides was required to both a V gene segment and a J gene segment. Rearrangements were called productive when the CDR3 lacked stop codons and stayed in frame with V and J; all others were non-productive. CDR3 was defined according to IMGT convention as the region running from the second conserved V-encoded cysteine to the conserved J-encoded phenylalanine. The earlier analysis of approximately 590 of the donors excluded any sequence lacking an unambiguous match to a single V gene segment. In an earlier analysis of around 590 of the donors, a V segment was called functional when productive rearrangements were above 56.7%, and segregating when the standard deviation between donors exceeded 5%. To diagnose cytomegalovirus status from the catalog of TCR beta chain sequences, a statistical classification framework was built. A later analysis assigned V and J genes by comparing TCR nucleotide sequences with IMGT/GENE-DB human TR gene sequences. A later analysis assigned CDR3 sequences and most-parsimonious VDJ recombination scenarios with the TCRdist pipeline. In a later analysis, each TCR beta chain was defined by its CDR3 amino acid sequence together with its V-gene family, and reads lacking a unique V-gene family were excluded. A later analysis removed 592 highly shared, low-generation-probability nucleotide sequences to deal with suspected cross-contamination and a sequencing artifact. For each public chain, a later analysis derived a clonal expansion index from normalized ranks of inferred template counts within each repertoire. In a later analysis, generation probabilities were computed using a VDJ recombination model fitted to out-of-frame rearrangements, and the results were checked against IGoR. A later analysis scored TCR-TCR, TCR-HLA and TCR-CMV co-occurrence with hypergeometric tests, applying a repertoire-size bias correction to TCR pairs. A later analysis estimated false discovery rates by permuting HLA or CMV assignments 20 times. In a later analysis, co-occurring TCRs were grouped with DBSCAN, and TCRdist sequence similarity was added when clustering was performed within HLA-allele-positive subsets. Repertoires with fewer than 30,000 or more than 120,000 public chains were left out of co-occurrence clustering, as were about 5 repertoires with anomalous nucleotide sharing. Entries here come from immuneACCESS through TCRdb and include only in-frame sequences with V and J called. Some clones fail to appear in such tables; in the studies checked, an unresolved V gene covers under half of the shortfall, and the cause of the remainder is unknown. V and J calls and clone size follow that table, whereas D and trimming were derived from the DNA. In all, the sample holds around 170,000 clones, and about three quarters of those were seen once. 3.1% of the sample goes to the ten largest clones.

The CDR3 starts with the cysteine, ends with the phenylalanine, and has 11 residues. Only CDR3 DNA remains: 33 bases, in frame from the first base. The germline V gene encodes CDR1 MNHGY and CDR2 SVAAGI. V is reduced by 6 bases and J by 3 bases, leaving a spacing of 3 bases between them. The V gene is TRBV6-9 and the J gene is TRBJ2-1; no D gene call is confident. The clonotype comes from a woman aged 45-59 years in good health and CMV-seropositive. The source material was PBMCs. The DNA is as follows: TGTGCCAGCAGCCTCTACAATGAGCAGTTCTTC. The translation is CASSLYNEQFF.